The clone carrying this T cell receptor (beta chain) was recorded at least ten times. Mismatch with germline at one junction end may stem from a read error. The entry originates in a study of T cells in Graves' hyperthyroidism and ophthalmopathy. Stable disease denoted Graves' hyperthyroidism without ophthalmopathy progression within 18 months. Amplified TCR beta CDR3 regions derived from RNA transcripts. First-round RT-PCR with HTBI primers amplified the TCR CDR3 region. Each CDR3 protein gets one entry after TCRdb re-called the multiplex PCR reads with MiXCR. The data show around 620,000 distinct CDR3 sequences, around 15% seen once. The sample comprised blood. The TCR was taken from a woman in her thirties with Graves' hyperthyroidism.

In nucleotides, the CDR3 is TGCGCCAGCAGCTTCGAGGGGGGCGAGACCCAGTACTTC. Amino acid sequence: CASSFEGGETQYF. The rearrangement links TRBV7-3 to TRBJ2-5; D possibly uses TRBD1 or TRBD2 (6 bases each). In germline, CDR1 is SGHTA, CDR2 FQGTGA. This CDR3 contains 13 residues. Supplemented by reference TRBV7-3 and TRBJ2-5, the full variable domain reads GAGVSQTPSNKVTEKGKYVELRCDPISGHTALYWYRQSLGQGPEFLIYFQGTGAADDSGLPNDRFFAVRPEGSVSTLKIQRTERGDSAVYLCASSFEGGETQYFGPGTRLLVL.